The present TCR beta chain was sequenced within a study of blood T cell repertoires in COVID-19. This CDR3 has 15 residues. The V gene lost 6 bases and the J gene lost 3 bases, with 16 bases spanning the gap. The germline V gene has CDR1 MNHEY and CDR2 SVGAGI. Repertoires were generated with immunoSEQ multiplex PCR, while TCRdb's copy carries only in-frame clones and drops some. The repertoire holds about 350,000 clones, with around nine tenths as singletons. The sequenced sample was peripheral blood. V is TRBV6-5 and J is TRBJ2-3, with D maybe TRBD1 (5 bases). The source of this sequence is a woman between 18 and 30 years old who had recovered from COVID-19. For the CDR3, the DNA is TGTGCCAGCAGCCCACCGACAGCGCCGACAGATACGCAGTATTTT. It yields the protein CASSPPTAPTDTQYF.